These 8 T cell receptor beta chains originate from one sample sequenced in a study of T cell repertoires in cytomegalovirus infection. MiXCR, applied by TCRdb to the reads, yields one record per CDR3 protein. The sample yields about 310,000 distinct CDR3 sequences, roughly 25% seen once. Their antigen targets remain unknown. The source was cultured PBMCs, collected from culture after CMV antigen stimulation. These receptors came from a human donor in good health (CMV status not recorded). Some clones in this sample may be carry-over from other donors' samples.

V gene TRBV6-2 or TRBV6-3 combines with J gene TRBJ1-1; TRBD1 matches 7 bases. J lost 1 base, V lost 6 bases, and 5 bases had no gene match. This CDR3 comprises 14 residues. Germline V CDR1 and CDR2: MNHEY, SVGEGT. CDR3 sequence (DNA): TGTGCCAGCAGGGAGACAGGGCGGAACACTGAAGCTTTCTTT. It translates to CASRETGRNTEAFF.

Comments on this clonotype: Germline and junction disagree at one end, which may indicate a read error. V and J are TRBV7-2 and TRBJ2-2, with a possible D match to TRBD2 (5 bases). CDR3 length: 15 residues. Germline V gene lookup returns CDR1 SGHTA and CDR2 FQGNSA. CDR3 coding DNA: TGTGCCAGCAGCCTCGGTAGTGTAAACACCGGGGAGCTGTGTTTT. It specifies CASSLGSVNTGELCF. Looking up the rest from reference TRBV7-2 and TRBJ2-2 gives the full variable domain: GAGVSQSPSNKVTEKGKDVELRCDPISGHTALYWYRQSLGQGLEFLIYFQGNSAPDKSGLPSDRFSAERTGGSVSTLTIQRTQQEDSAVYLCASSLGSVNTGELCFGEGSRLTVL.

The chain joins TRBV6-1 to TRBJ2-1, with D unresolved. V lost 11 bases and J 9 bases, leaving 17 bases between the germline ends. Germline CDR1 MNHNS, CDR2 SASEGT. There are 12 residues in the CDR3. The CDR3 spells CAGSEVGSEQFF. DNA of the CDR3: TGTGCCGGATCAGAGGTAGGGTCTGAGCAGTTCTTC.

This clonotype has a handful of counts. The CDR3 sequence: CSVAGLAGGPYNEQFF. CDR3 bases: TGCAGCGTCGCTGGACTAGCGGGAGGGCCCTACAATGAGCAGTTCTTC. The rearrangement uses TRBV29-1 and TRBJ2-1; 15 bases are shared with TRBD2. From germline, CDR1 is SQVTM and CDR2 ANQGSEA. Trimming at V came to 6 bases and at J to 2 bases, leaving 5 bases not matched to a gene. This CDR3 region has 16 residues.

The chain couples TRBV12-3 or TRBV12-4 to TRBJ1-5; 9 bases align to TRBD1. This CDR3 has 14 amino acids. The V and J ends lost 5 bases and 3 bases, in that order; junction bases with no gene match: 2. The CDR3 sequence: CASSHRGPNQPQHF. The CDR3 nucleotides are TGTGCCAGCAGTCACAGGGGGCCCAATCAGCCCCAGCATTTT.

This chain links TRBV6-5 with TRBJ1-1; tentatively, D is TRBD1 (6 bases). Trimming removed 10 bases from V and 6 bases from J, with 12 bases in between. Per germline, CDR1 MNHEY and CDR2 SVGAGI. This CDR3 has 11 residues. The CDR3 protein is CATYYRAEAFF. CDR3 coding DNA: TGTGCCACCTACTACAGGGCTGAAGCTTTCTTT.

V gene TRBV28 combines with J gene TRBJ1-1; D is perhaps TRBD1 (6 bases). Germline lookup yields CDR1 MDHEN and CDR2 SYDVKM. The CDR3 totals 14 residues. Trimming removed 6 bases from V and 5 bases from J, with 16 bases in between. Here the CDR3 reads CASSINRVRTEAFF. The CDR3 DNA reads TGTGCCAGCAGCATAAACAGGGTAAGGACTGAAGCTTTCTTT.

The chain combines TRBV19 with TRBJ1-5; D call uncertain. CDR3 length: 14 residues. Trimming pared 7 bases from V and 6 bases from J, leaving 16 bases between. Germline CDR1 LNHDA, CDR2 SQIVND (reference sequence). The CDR3 protein is CASNPRGGGQPQHF. As DNA, the CDR3 is TGTGCCAGTAACCCCCGGGGTGGAGGTCAGCCCCAGCATTTT.